The rows below give T cell receptor beta chains drawn from one sample of a study of cytomegalovirus exposure and HLA in healthy donors. Using immunoSEQ multiplex PCR, the repertoire was profiled, and TCRdb retains in-frame clones only, with some absent. The sample shows 55,000 to 80,000 clones, about 66% of them seen only once. Sequencing input: PBMCs. These receptors all come from a man in his forties or fifties in good health and CMV-seropositive. The CDR3 runs from the conserved cysteine through the conserved F or W. A D gene is named only where the DNA matches it firmly. Only part of the rows carry a size: once, few, many, or a class if the clone is expanded.

cdr3_aa cdr3_nt d_call clone_size j_call v_call
CASGEHYNEQFF TGTGCTAGTGGTGAACACTACAATGAGCAGTTCTTC - - TRBJ2-1 TRBV12-5
CASSVGAGEKLFF TGTGCCAGCAGTGTAGGGGCAGGCGAAAAACTGTTTTTT - - TRBJ1-4 TRBV2
CASNARLAGRERTEAFF TGTGCCAGCAACGCTCGTCTAGCGGGGCGCGAGCGCACTGAAGCTTTCTTT - - TRBJ1-1 TRBV27
CASSLEFTGQETQYF TGTGCCAGCAGCTTAGAGTTTACAGGACAAGAGACCCAGTACTTC - - TRBJ2-5 TRBV11-3
CASSSGLLTDTQYF TGTGCCAGCAGTTCCGGACTACTCACAGATACGCAGTATTTT - - TRBJ2-3 TRBV27
CASSVAGTGVDEQYF TGTGCCAGCAGCGTTGCCGGGACAGGGGTTGACGAGCAGTACTTC TRBD1 - TRBJ2-7 TRBV7-2
CASSTSGVSSYEQYF TGTGCCAGTAGCACTAGCGGGGTAAGCTCCTACGAGCAGTACTTC TRBD2 - TRBJ2-7 TRBV19
CASTAGLMNTEAFF TGTGCCAGCACGGCGGGCCTCATGAACACTGAAGCTTTCTTT - - TRBJ1-1 TRBV6-1
CASSEYSGVGYTF TGTGCCAGCAGTGAATATAGCGGGGTTGGCTACACCTTC - - TRBJ1-2 TRBV25-1
CASSWGRNWGTDTQYF TGTGCCAGCAGCTGGGGCCGAAACTGGGGCACAGATACGCAGTATTTT - - TRBJ2-3 TRBV5-8
CASSQDVAKNIQYF TGCGCCAGCAGCCAAGATGTAGCAAAAAACATTCAGTACTTC - once TRBJ2-4 TRBV4-3
CASSPQGAKSNQPQHF TGTGCCAGCAGCCCTCAGGGGGCGAAGAGCAATCAGCCCCAGCATTTT TRBD1 - TRBJ1-5 TRBV5-5
CASSTLDPPYEQYF TGTGCCAGCAGTACTTTAGATCCGCCCTACGAGCAGTACTTC - - TRBJ2-7 TRBV27
CASFLGGGETQYF TGTGCCAGCTTCCTGGGGGGTGGGGAGACCCAGTACTTC - - TRBJ2-5 TRBV28
CAWKGGGEYEQYF TGTGCCTGGAAAGGGGGTGGGGAATACGAGCAGTACTTC - - TRBJ2-7 TRBV30
CANSLGPVANTGELFF TGTGCCAACTCCCTTGGGCCCGTCGCGAACACCGGGGAGCTGTTTTTT - once TRBJ2-2 TRBV5-4
CSARDTWTQYF TGCAGTGCTAGAGACACATGGACCCAGTACTTC - - TRBJ2-5 TRBV20-1
CASSTGLESYNEQFF TGTGCCAGCAGCACTGGACTAGAATCCTACAATGAGCAGTTCTTC TRBD2 few TRBJ2-1 TRBV9
CASSAGGSGNTIYF TGTGCCAGCAGTGCGGGGGGTTCCGGAAACACCATATATTTT - few TRBJ1-3 TRBV2
CASSLLGVTTNEKLFF TGCGCCAGCAGCTTGTTAGGGGTAACGACTAATGAAAAACTGTTTTTT - once TRBJ1-4 TRBV5-1
CASSLAGTGELFF TGTGCCAGCAGCCTAGCGGGAACCGGGGAGCTGTTTTTT TRBD2 - TRBJ2-2 TRBV14
CASSFSNTEAFF TGTGCCAGCAGCTTTAGCAACACTGAAGCTTTCTTT - - TRBJ1-1 TRBV11-3
CASSPGTGVGGNEKLFF TGTGCCAGCAGCCCCGGGACAGGGGTGGGCGGGAATGAAAAACTGTTTTTT TRBD1 few TRBJ1-4 TRBV5-6
CASSHRETQYF TGTGCCAGCAGCCACAGGGAGACCCAGTACTTC - - TRBJ2-5 TRBV7-9
CASSLNPGTGENF TGCGCCAGCAGCTTGAACCCCGGGACAGGAGAAAACTTC TRBD1 once TRBJ2-7 TRBV5-1
CSAPGGHEQYF TGCAGTGCTCCGGGGGGTCACGAGCAGTACTTC TRBD2 few TRBJ2-7 TRBV20-1
CASRTTGGLEQFF TGTGCCAGCAGAACCACGGGGGGGCTCGAGCAGTTCTTC TRBD2 once TRBJ2-1 TRBV6-5